This T cell receptor (beta chain) was identified in a study of Ad26.COV2.S vaccination and SARS-CoV-2 variants (TCRdb year 2021). With respect to the entire study: Vaccine-arm donors came from COV1001, a multicentre, randomized, double-blind, placebo-controlled phase I-IIa trial of Ad26.COV2.S in healthy adults. The specificity and breadth of SARS-CoV-2-reactive T cell receptors after Ad26.COV2.S vaccination were assessed by TCRbeta repertoire sequencing. Trial participants were randomized into five groups of five, in which low-dose or high-dose Ad26.COV2.S was given once or twice, or placebo was given on both occasions. A total of around 32 samples were included in the TCR-sequenced set, comprising 19 Ad26.COV2.S vaccine recipients, 5 placebo recipients and 8 SARS-CoV-2 convalescent individuals. Dosing of Ad26.COV2.S was intramuscular, at either 5x10^10 or 1x10^11 viral particles, delivered as one shot or as two shots spaced 56 days apart. Blinding of investigators to trial group allocation was maintained during experiments and outcome assessment. The research as a whole found: Vaccine and placebo recipients had similar non-spike TCR breadth, a finding consistent with the vaccine containing only spike. According to the authors, total T cell responses may have been underestimated by the TCR breadth and depth analyses. Substantial breadth of spike-specific CD8+ and CD4+ T cell responses was reported after vaccination. The study was not powered to compare responses between vaccine doses or regimens. Compared with placebo recipients, Ad26.COV2.S recipients showed higher spike-specific TCR breadth (P = 0.0014).

The immunoSEQ Assay was used to sequence TCRbeta CDR3 regions. After extraction, genomic DNA underwent amplification by bias-controlled multiplex PCR, followed by high-throughput sequencing. Under the source paper's analysis protocol: To quantify the absolute abundance of each unique TCRbeta CDR3 region, sequences were collapsed and filtered. T cell fraction was estimated by normalizing TCRbeta template counts to usable DNA, with usable DNA measured through amplification of reference genes found in all nucleated cells. Repertoire TCRs were annotated as SARS-CoV-2-specific by exact matching of V gene, CDR3 amino acid sequence and J gene to a known reactive TCR set. The reference SARS-CoV-2 TCR set was obtained from MIRA and was filtered for enrichment in COVID-19-positive ImmuneCODE repertoires, whereby public or cross-reactive TCRs were removed. Drawing on the MIRA antigens, annotated TCRs were analysed further at the level of specific ORF or position within ORF. Breadth was defined as annotated unique rearrangements over total unique productive rearrangements; depth was the summed frequency of those rearrangements. TCR breadth was compared between groups using two-sided Wilcoxon rank-sum tests. TCRdb took this table from immuneACCESS and kept in-frame rearrangements with V and J called. Such tables lack part of the clones; where checked against another copy, unresolved V genes explain under half of the gap, and the rest is unexplained. Clonal size and the V and J genes are those of that table, whereas D and trimming came from the DNA. The sample table holds about 320,000 clones, of which roughly 84% were seen once. 1.9% of the sample is taken by the ten largest.

Worth noting for this clone: Its antigen is unknown. Base quality data are lacking; no much larger clone is found one base away.

This specimen's treatment or condition label, interpreted: roughly 19 received Ad26.COV2.S at low or high dose, single or two shots; several received placebo; per-sample allocation not given. For vaccine and placebo recipients, repertoires were sequenced using samples collected on day 63 after the first injection. Cohort 1b enrolled about two dozen adults aged 18-55 years at a single site in Boston, USA, between 29 July and 7 August 2020. As a vaccine, Ad26.COV2.S was a replication-incompetent adenovirus type 26 vector that expressed a prefusion-stabilized SARS-CoV-2 spike protein derived from the original Wuhan strain. Reading from cysteine to phenylalanine, the CDR3 counts 9 amino acids. Only the CDR3 DNA is retained, 27 bases long and in frame from the first base. In the germline V gene (reference sequence), CDR1 corresponds to DFQATT and CDR2 to SNEGSKA. V is shortened by 7 bases, J by 3 bases, and the region joining them spans 4 bases.

The receptor was derived from a person between 18 and 65 years old who received the Ad26.COV2.S COVID-19 vaccine or a placebo. The rearrangement combines TRBV20-1 with TRBJ2-7; the D gene lacks a confident call. Sequenced here: peripheral blood, sampled in a trial of Ad26.COV2.S vaccine versus placebo. CDR3 region: CSGGYEQYF. The base sequence is TGCAGTGGAGGCTACGAGCAGTACTTC.